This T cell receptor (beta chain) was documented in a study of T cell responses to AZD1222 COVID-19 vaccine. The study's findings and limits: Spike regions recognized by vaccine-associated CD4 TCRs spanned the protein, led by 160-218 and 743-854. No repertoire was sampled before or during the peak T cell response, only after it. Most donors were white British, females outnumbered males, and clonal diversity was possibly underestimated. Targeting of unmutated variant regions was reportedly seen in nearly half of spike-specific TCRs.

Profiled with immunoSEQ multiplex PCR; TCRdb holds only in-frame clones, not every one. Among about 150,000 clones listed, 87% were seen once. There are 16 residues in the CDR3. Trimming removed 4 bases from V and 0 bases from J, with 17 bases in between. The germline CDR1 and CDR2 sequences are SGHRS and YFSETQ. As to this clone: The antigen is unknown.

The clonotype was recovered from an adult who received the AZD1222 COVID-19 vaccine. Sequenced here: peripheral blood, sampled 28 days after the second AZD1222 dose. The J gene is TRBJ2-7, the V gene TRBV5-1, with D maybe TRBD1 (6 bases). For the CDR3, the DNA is TGCGCCAGCAGCCCGGACAGCCTAGTTAACTCCTACGAGCAGTACTTC. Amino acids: CASSPDSLVNSYEQYF.